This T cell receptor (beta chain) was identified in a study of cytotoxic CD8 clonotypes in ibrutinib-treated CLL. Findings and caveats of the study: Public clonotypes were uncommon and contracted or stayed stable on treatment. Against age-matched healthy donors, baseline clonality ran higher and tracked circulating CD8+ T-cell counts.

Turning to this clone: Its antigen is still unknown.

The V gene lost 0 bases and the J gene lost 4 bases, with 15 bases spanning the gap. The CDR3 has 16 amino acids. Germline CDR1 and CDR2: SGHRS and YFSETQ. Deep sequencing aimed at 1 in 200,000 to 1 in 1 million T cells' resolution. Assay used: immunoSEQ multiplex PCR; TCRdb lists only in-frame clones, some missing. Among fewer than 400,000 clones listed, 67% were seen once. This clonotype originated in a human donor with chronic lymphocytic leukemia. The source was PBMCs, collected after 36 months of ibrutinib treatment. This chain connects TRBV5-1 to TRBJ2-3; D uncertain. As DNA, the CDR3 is TGCGCCAGCAGCTTGGAGGACCGCGGCCCGGCAGATACGCAGTATTTT. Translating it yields CASSLEDRGPADTQYF.